This T cell receptor (beta chain) was identified in a study of cytomegalovirus exposure and HLA in healthy donors. PCR was performed using 60 Vbeta and 13 Jbeta primers. The repertoire was sequenced with immunoSEQ multiplex PCR; TCRdb's copy has only in-frame clones and lacks some. The sample holds more than 100,000 clones. This CDR3 comprises 13 residues. Germline V lookup: CDR1 ENHRY, CDR2 SYGVKD. V was cut by 7 bases and J by 0 bases, with 9 bases left in between. Sequencing was performed on PBMCs. The chain combines TRBV10-3 with TRBJ1-1; TRBD1 is a possible D gene (6 bases). This clonotype was obtained from a woman in her thirties or forties in good health and CMV-seronegative. In nucleotides, the CDR3 is TGTGCCATCAAAGGGGACATGAACACTGAAGCTTTCTTT. As protein: CAIKGDMNTEAFF.